This entry describes one T cell receptor (beta chain). The CDR3 is 13 residues long. From germline, CDR1 is MDHEN and CDR2 SYDVKM. Between the trimmed V and J ends, which lost 3 bases and 6 bases, there was a span of 11 bases. This entry belongs to a study of blood T cell repertoires in COVID-19. Study background: Sources were T cells, B-cell-depleted T cells, or PBMCs; the material itself was cDNA or gDNA.

In the authors' methods: Reference gene primer amplification in the assay estimated nucleated cell counts. Assay: immunoSEQ multiplex PCR; the TCRdb copy retains only in-frame clones and omits some. V, J and clone size derive from that table, while D and trimming were established from the DNA sequence. Of about 440,000 clones detected, 80% to 90% appear once; the ten largest clones hold 4% to 5.5%. V gene TRBV28 combines with J gene TRBJ1-1; unclear D gene. The sample was peripheral blood. The sequence came from a woman in her 30s with acute or convalescent COVID-19. The CDR3 reads CASSFEGRAEAFF. CDR3 coding DNA: TGTGCCAGCAGTTTCGAGGGTCGCGCTGAAGCTTTCTTT.